This T cell receptor beta chain stems from a study of CD8 T cells in ankylosing spondylitis (TCRdb year 2017). Regarding the study in general: The study profiled T cell receptor beta repertoires in healthy donors and ankylosing spondylitis patients to find disease-linked TCR variants. The full study cohort comprised some 27 ankylosing spondylitis patients and over 95 healthy donors. Peripheral blood samples were taken, and synovial fluid was additionally collected from ankylosing spondylitis patients. The full study reports these points: A CD8+ phenotype was shown by the disease-linked clones, which were found at relatively low frequencies in peripheral blood. The disease-linked clones were reported as significantly enriched in matched synovial fluid samples from ankylosing spondylitis patients. A TCR beta motif made up of eight or nine highly homologous amino acid variants appeared to be characteristic of blood from ankylosing spondylitis patients. Some motif variants had previously been reported in the synovial fluid and blood of reactive arthritis patients, which suggests shared mechanisms of disease initiation.

This clonotype was detected many times. No cognate antigen has been identified for it. Per-base qualities were not stored, and no clone one base away is much larger. CDR1 and CDR2 are drawn from the germline V gene (reference sequence): MNHEY, SMNVEV. Trimming takes 5 bases off V and 5 bases off J; junction bases not matched to a gene: 5. Spanning cysteine to phenylalanine, the CDR3 consists of 16 amino acids. This entry keeps only the CDR3 DNA: 48 bases, framed from base 1. The instrument was an Illumina HiSeq 2500. Quantitative 5'-RACE with molecular barcodes was used to prepare TCR beta libraries. The published analysis was carried out like this. Disease-linked TCR variants were identified with a new computational method built on a probabilistic model of VDJ rearrangement. Through fastp at Q25 and MiXCR, TCRdb rebuilt clones from the public reads, retaining in-frame beta chains. Entries that share a CDR3 protein sequence are merged under the most common genes and DNA. The authors' filters were not applied to this entry. The sample table holds approximately 150,000 distinct CDR3 sequences, of which over 15% were seen once. The biggest ten clones account for 25% to 40% of the sample.

The sample comprised blood, either unsorted or a sorted T cell fraction (not recorded which). Here the chain combines TRBV27 and TRBJ2-1; the central 14 bases match TRBD2. The receptor was isolated from a male donor with ankylosing spondylitis. The CDR3 loop reads CASSQGTSGSNNEQFF. The DNA sequence reads TGTGCCAGCAGTCAAGGGACTAGCGGGAGTAACAATGAGCAGTTCTTC.